These T cell receptor beta chains were read from a single sample in a study of shared clonotypes between healthy human individuals. This table comes from immunoSEQ multiplex PCR, and its TCRdb copy is limited to in-frame clones, with some not included. This table has 1.5 million to 2.5 million clones, roughly 94% appearing once. Sequenced material: naive CD8+ T cells sorted from blood. These receptors were taken from a man younger than 35 in good health. Both conserved end residues are part of each CDR3. Each record gives: V gene, clone size, J gene, D gene, CDR3 protein, CDR3 DNA. D genes are given only for firm matches. The size field is filled for only some rows; it gives once, few, many or a size class.

>TRBV4-1|.|TRBJ2-7|.
CASSLRLQGSYEQYF
TGCGCCAGCAGCCTAAGACTTCAGGGGTCCTACGAGCAGTACTTC
>TRBV4-1|.|TRBJ2-5|.
CASSPPLGIDQYF
TGCGCCAGCAGCCCGCCCTTGGGGATAGACCAGTACTTC
>TRBV6-5|once|TRBJ1-1|.
CASSPGAGNTEAFF
TGTGCCAGCAGCCCGGGGGCTGGGAACACTGAAGCTTTCTTT
>TRBV7-8|.|TRBJ2-2|.
CASLGSGVNTGELFF
TGTGCCAGCCTGGGATCGGGGGTGAACACCGGGGAGCTGTTTTTT
>TRBV27|.|TRBJ2-1|TRBD2
CASSLRGANSYNEQFF
TGTGCCAGCAGCCTGCGGGGGGCCAACTCCTACAATGAGCAGTTCTTC
>TRBV30|.|TRBJ2-2|.
CAGGGQTNTGELFF
TGTGCCGGGGGGGGACAGACGAACACCGGGGAGCTGTTTTTT
>TRBV7-2|.|TRBJ1-3|.
CASSLLPGADSGNTIYF
TGTGCCAGCAGCTTACTCCCCGGGGCCGACTCTGGAAACACCATATATTTT
>TRBV5-4|.|TRBJ2-7|.
CASSLWDEQYF
TGTGCCAGCAGCTTGTGGGACGAGCAGTACTTC
>TRBV6-1|.|TRBJ2-7|TRBD1
CASSEGGQGYTYEQYF
TGTGCCAGCAGTGAAGGGGGACAGGGATACACCTACGAGCAGTACTTC
>TRBV14|.|TRBJ2-1|.
CASSLGYNEQFF
TGTGCCAGCAGCCTGGGCTACAATGAGCAGTTCTTC
>TRBV4-3|.|TRBJ2-7|TRBD1
CASSQRDRAYEQYF
TGCGCCAGCAGCCAAAGGGACAGGGCGTACGAGCAGTACTTC
>TRBV14|.|TRBJ1-5|.
CASSQTLGGGNYSNQPQHF
TGTGCCAGCAGCCAGACTTTAGGAGGGGGAAACTATAGCAATCAGCCCCAGCATTTT
>TRBV4-1|.|TRBJ2-7|.
CASSQGPALAYEQYF
TGCGCCAGCAGCCAGGGTCCGGCCCTAGCCTACGAGCAGTACTTC
>TRBV7-2|.|TRBJ2-3|TRBD2
CASSFSGRAEATDTQYF
TGTGCCAGCAGCTTTAGCGGGAGGGCCGAAGCCACAGATACGCAGTATTTT
>TRBV7-8|.|TRBJ1-6|TRBD1
CASSSRQGHSPLHF
TGTGCCAGCAGCTCTAGACAGGGCCATTCACCCCTCCACTTT
>TRBV28|.|TRBJ1-2|TRBD1
CASSFDRGGYGYTF
TGTGCCAGCAGTTTTGACAGGGGTGGTTATGGCTACACCTTC
>TRBV6-1|.|TRBJ1-1|TRBD1
CASLNPGQGIAEAFF
TGTGCCAGCCTAAATCCGGGACAGGGTATAGCTGAAGCTTTCTTT
>TRBV10-3|.|TRBJ1-1|.
CAISENRVSEAFF
TGTGCCATCAGTGAGAACAGGGTGTCTGAAGCTTTCTTT
>TRBV27|.|TRBJ2-3|.
CASSLMRGPSDTQYF
TGTGCCAGCAGTTTAATGCGGGGCCCCTCAGATACGCAGTATTTT
>TRBV10-2|.|TRBJ2-2|.
CASSLPGELFF
TGCGCCAGCAGCCTCCCCGGGGAGCTGTTTTTT
>TRBV5-4|.|TRBJ1-5|.
CASSSGTFGTRSNQPQHF
TGTGCCAGCAGCTCCGGGACCTTCGGAACGAGAAGCAATCAGCCCCAGCATTTT
>TRBV11-2|.|TRBJ2-2|TRBD2
CASGRTSGRTNTGELFF
TGTGCCAGCGGTCGGACTAGCGGGAGGACGAACACCGGGGAGCTGTTTTTT